This passage covers 27 T cell receptor beta chains from one sample sequenced in a study of tumor and adjacent non-tumor tissue in lung cancer. The library came from three nested PCR rounds adapted from ARM-PCR protocols. One entry per CDR3 protein, called by TCRdb with MiXCR from the multiplex PCR reads. The data hold 81,000 or so distinct CDR3 sequences, with over 80% observed a single time. This sample's RNA came from whole unsorted tissue. What was sequenced was lung tumor tissue. These receptor sequences come from a woman aged 45-65 years with non-small cell lung cancer.

Turning to this clonotype: The CDR3 does not end in the conserved phenylalanine or tryptophan, so this is likely a read error. V gene TRBV28 combines with J gene TRBJ1-5; unclear D gene. This CDR3 is built from 16 residues. The germline V gene has CDR1 MDHEN and CDR2 SYDVKM. The CDR3 nucleotides read TGTGCCAGCAGATTTCATGGGAGGGATAGTAATCAGCTCCAGCATTTA. Its protein is CASRFHGRDSNQLQHL.

Points on this clonotype: Without the conserved terminal phenylalanine or tryptophan, this CDR3 likely stems from a read error. The gene calls are TRBV11-3 and TRBJ1-4; a possible D gene is TRBD1 (5 bases). CDR1 is SGHNT, CDR2 YENEEA, per germline. This CDR3 is 18 amino acids long. The CDR3 protein is CASSLEGGGEKGNEKLFY. The DNA of the CDR3 is TGTGCCAGCAGCTTAGAAGGTGGAGGGGAGAAGGGTAACGAAAAGCTGTTTTAT.

For this clonotype: A junction end diverges from the germline sequence, so it may reflect a read error. The chain combines TRBV20-1 with TRBJ2-1, with 7 bases matching TRBD2. CDR1 DFQATT and CDR2 SNEGSKA come from the germline V gene (reference sequence). This CDR3 is built from 15 residues. DNA of the CDR3: TGCAGTACTAGAGCCACTGGCGGGAGATGGGGCGAGCAGTTCTTC. Translation: CSTRATGGRWGEQFF.

A word on this clonotype: The CDR3 does not end in the conserved phenylalanine or tryptophan, so this is likely a read error. CDR3 nucleotides: TGTGCTAGCAGTCCTACGGACAGGGGTAGCGACGAGCAGTACTTA. Its translation is CASSPTDRGSDEQYL. The chain couples TRBV28 to TRBJ2-7; 9 bases match TRBD1. The CDR3 is 15 residues long. The V gene's germline CDR1 is MDHEN and CDR2 SYDVKM.

On this clonotype itself: The junction differs from germline at one of its ends, possibly a read error. V usage is TRBV4-1 and J usage is TRBJ1-1; TRBD1 agrees at 8 bases. The CDR3 runs 16 residues. CDR1 MGHRA and CDR2 YSYEKL come from the germline V gene. In DNA form, the CDR3 reads TGCGTCAGCAGCCAAGATCTATACAGGGGGGACATTGAAGCTTTCTTT. It translates to CVSSQDLYRGDIEAFF.

As to this clonotype: The germline gene is not matched at one end of the junction; a read error may be the cause. The chain links TRBV11-2 to TRBJ2-7; 7 bases are a match to TRBD2. There are 15 residues in the CDR3. Germline CDR1 reads SGHAT; CDR2 reads FQNNGV. The CDR3: CTSSLEGTMPYKQYF. The DNA for the CDR3 is TGTACCAGCAGCTTAGAAGGGACTATGCCCTACAAGCAGTACTTC.

This clonotype came up once. As the CDR3 is not closed by the conserved phenylalanine or tryptophan, this likely results from a read error. V gene TRBV4-2 combines with J gene TRBJ2-1; 8 bases align to TRBD2. This CDR3 spans 16 amino acids. CDR1 is LGHNA, CDR2 YNFKEQ, per germline. CDR3 region: CTSSSSLAGQYDEQFI. CDR3 nucleotides: TGTACCAGCAGCTCCTCCCTAGCGGGCCAGTACGATGAGCAGTTCATC.

This clonotype was recorded a few times. One end of the junction varies from germline; a read error may be responsible. The chain carries TRBV6-1 and TRBJ2-1; possible D gene TRBD1, 5 bases. The CDR3 covers 21 residues. The V gene's germline CDR1 is MNHNS and CDR2 SASEGT. For the CDR3, the DNA is TGTGTCAGCAGTGAGCGTCGGTTAGACTTCTTACTCTCGACAGCCTACAATGAGCAGTTCTTC. It codes for CVSSERRLDFLLSTAYNEQFF.

Concerning this clonotype itself: At one end the junction does not follow the germline gene, possibly because of a read error. The rearrangement links TRBV6-2 or TRBV6-3 to TRBJ2-1; D gene unclear. This CDR3 has 17 residues. Per the germline V gene, CDR1 is MNHEY and CDR2 is SVGEGT. CDR3 sequence (DNA): TGTACCAGCAGTTACTTGACATGCTATCCCCGTTACAATGAGCAGTTCTTC. This sequence encodes CTSSYLTCYPRYNEQFF.

In regard to this clonotype: A junction boundary mismatches the germline segment, possibly from a read error. V usage is TRBV5-1 and J usage is TRBJ2-1; D perhaps matches TRBD2 (6 bases). Germline-derived CDR1 and CDR2 are SGHRS and YFSETQ. The CDR3 contains 15 residues. The CDR3 bases are TGCGCCAGCAGTCCCGGGAGCGGATTCTACAATGAGCAGTCCTTC. Amino acid sequence: CASSPGSGFYNEQSF.

The chain links TRBV4-1 to TRBJ1-5; 8 bases agree with TRBD1. Germline V gene data show CDR1 as MGHRA and CDR2 as YSYEKL. V lost 7 bases, J lost 0 bases, and 17 bases stayed unmatched. CDR3 length: 19 amino acids. The CDR3 DNA is TGCGCCAGCAACCCTCGACAGGGGATATTGGTTTATAGCAATCAGCCCCAGCATTTT. It encodes CASNPRQGILVYSNQPQHF.

Comment on this clonotype: Sequence at one end of the junction differs from germline and may be a read error. The V call is TRBV4-2, the J call TRBJ2-3, with 8 bases fitting TRBD2. Per germline, CDR1 LGHNA and CDR2 YNFKEQ. CDR3 length: 14 amino acids. CDR3 residues: CVSNLALAGDTQYF. CDR3 bases: TGTGTCAGCAACCTCGCTCTAGCGGGTGATACGCAGTATTTT.

As concerns this clonotype: An end of the junction differs from the germline gene, which may be a read error. The chain has TRBV29-1 and TRBJ2-1; the match to TRBD2 covers 9 bases. The CDR3 is 14 residues long. Per germline, CDR1 SQVTM and CDR2 ANQGSEA. CDR3 sequence (DNA): TGCAGCTTTGAAGGGCTAGCGGGATACATTGAACAGTTCTTC. This codes for CSFEGLAGYIEQFF.

To note about this clonotype: The junction shows a germline mismatch at one end, possibly a read error. V is TRBV20-1 and J is TRBJ2-1; 7 bases map to TRBD1. Germline assignment: CDR1 DFQATT and CDR2 SNEGSKA (reference sequence). There are 11 residues in the CDR3. The CDR3 loop is CCVRQGNEQVF. DNA of the CDR3: TGCTGTGTTAGACAGGGTAATGAGCAGGTCTTC.

With respect to this clonotype: Germline is not matched at one junction end, which may reflect a read error. This sequence joins TRBV29-1 and TRBJ2-2, with a tentative D call TRBD2 (5 bases). This CDR3 spans 14 amino acids. From germline, CDR1 is SQVTM and CDR2 ANQGSEA. CDR3: CSHKRGEGLGVLFF. Here the CDR3 DNA reads TGCAGCCATAAACGGGGAGAGGGCCTCGGGGTGCTGTTTTTT.

This clonotype appeared once. The chain has TRBV29-1 and TRBJ1-2; D gene ambiguous. The CDR3 totals 12 residues. Trimming removed 5 bases from V and 5 bases from J, with 12 bases in between. Germline CDR1 reads SQVTM; CDR2 reads ANQGSEA. The CDR3 sequence is CSVRRAKYGYTF. CDR3 in DNA: TGCAGCGTTAGGCGGGCAAAGTATGGCTACACCTTC.

The V and J genes are TRBV20-1 and TRBJ2-1; no reliable D call. Germline CDR1 is DFQATT and CDR2 is SNEGSKA (reference sequence). This CDR3 is 16 amino acids long. V lost 0 bases and J lost 12, with 24 bases in between. CDR3 region: CSARDNPGDKAIGQFF. The CDR3 region has the DNA TGCAGTGCTAGAGATAATCCTGGCGACAAGGCAATTGGGCAGTTCTTC.

By share of the sample, this clonotype is medium-sized. The CDR3 reads CSVEALQGYTEAFF. The CDR3 DNA reads as TGCAGCGTTGAGGCCCTGCAGGGTTACACTGAAGCTTTCTTT. V usage is TRBV29-1 and J usage is TRBJ1-1, with D possibly matching TRBD1 (5 bases). Germline CDR1 SQVTM, CDR2 ANQGSEA. This CDR3 is 14 amino acids long. V dropped 3 bases and J dropped 3 bases, with 14 bases sitting between them.

Concerning this clonotype: This is likely a read error, given that the CDR3 carries no conserved phenylalanine or tryptophan at its end. V is TRBV6-2 or TRBV6-3 and J is TRBJ2-7, with D perhaps TRBD1 (6 bases). V lost 5 bases, J lost 0 bases, and 14 bases lay in between. Germline V CDR1 and CDR2: MNHEY, SVGEGT. The CDR3 is 15 residues long. The CDR3 loop is CASSKTGSNSYEQYL. CDR3 DNA: TGTGCCAGCAGTAAAACAGGGTCTAACTCCTACGAGCAGTACCTC.

This chain connects TRBV11-1 to TRBJ2-3; tentative D call: TRBD1 (6 bases). The DNA end is a closer match to TRBJ1-5, so the J assignment may be wrong. This CDR3 spans 13 amino acids. The germline V gene has CDR1 SGHAT and CDR2 FQDESV (reference sequence). CDR3 coding DNA: TGTGCCAGCAGAGGAACAGGGATTGATACGCAGCATTTT. Residues: CASRGTGIDTQHF.

With respect to this clonotype: Sequence at one end of the junction differs from germline and may be a read error. This chain links TRBV4-3 with TRBJ2-6; D is undetermined. The CDR3 has 17 amino acids. CDR1 is LGHNA and CDR2 is YSLEER in the germline V gene. The CDR3 region is CANSQEAGLSGTNVLTF. The CDR3 DNA reads TGCGCCAACAGCCAAGAGGCAGGTTTATCTGGGACCAACGTCCTGACTTTC.

This clonotype was seen a single time. The junction does not match germline at one end; this may be a read error. This chain connects TRBV6-1 to TRBJ2-5; 7 bases match TRBD2. Germline CDR1 MNHNS, CDR2 SASEGT. The CDR3 runs 16 residues. The CDR3 coding sequence is TGCGTCAGCACCCAAAAGCGGGGAATCCGAACGGAGACCCAGTACTTC. Translation: CVSTQKRGIRTETQYF.

Comments on this clonotype: The junction does not match germline at one end; this may be a read error. The chain links TRBV4-3 to TRBJ2-7; D not certain. Germline CDR1 reads LGHNA; CDR2 reads YSLEER. This CDR3 has 14 amino acids. CDR3 nucleotide sequence: TGCGCCAGCAGCCAACACAGTTCCTACTACGAGCAGTACTTT. Its translation: CASSQHSSYYEQYF.

Points on this clonotype: One junction end does not reproduce the germline sequence, and a read error may be involved. The V and J genes are TRBV11-1 and TRBJ2-5; D is perhaps TRBD1 (6 bases). This CDR3 is built from 14 residues. Per germline, CDR1 SGHAT and CDR2 FQDESV (reference sequence). The CDR3: CANSMGQPQETQCF. The CDR3 DNA is TGTGCCAACAGCATGGGACAACCCCAAGAGACCCAGTGCTTC.

On this clonotype: An end of the junction differs from the germline gene, which may be a read error. The chain couples TRBV29-1 to TRBJ1-1; TRBD1 might be the D (6 bases). This CDR3 region has 13 residues. The V gene's germline CDR1 is SQVTM and CDR2 ANQGSEA. The CDR3 nucleotides are TGCAGTGTCTCCAAGGGGTGGGACACTGTAGCTTTCTTT. It is translated as CSVSKGWDTVAFF.

In regard to this clonotype: One junction end does not reproduce the germline sequence, and a read error may be involved. V and J are TRBV6-2 or TRBV6-3 and TRBJ2-2; D gene ambiguous. The CDR3 has 14 amino acids. Germline CDR1 and CDR2: MNHEY and SVGEGT. The CDR3 DNA reads as TGTCCCAGCATCTACTCCGCCGGGACCGGGGAGCTGTTTTTT. It yields the protein CPSIYSAGTGELFF.

This clonotype appeared many times. The chain combines TRBV28 with TRBJ2-7; D unclear. There are 16 residues in the CDR3. CDR1 is MDHEN and CDR2 is SYDVKM in the germline V gene. V was shortened by 8 bases and J by 2 bases, with 22 bases between the two germline ends. The CDR3 loop reads CASGKRTAGAPYEQYF. The CDR3 coding sequence is TGTGCCAGCGGAAAGAGAACCGCAGGTGCCCCCTACGAGCAGTACTTC.